This T cell receptor beta chain was sequenced during a study of T cell responses to AZD1222 COVID-19 vaccine. Study overall: Timing groups of about 4 and about 12 weeks for second doses were pooled. Findings and caveats of the study: Increases in Spike-specific TCR breadth and depth were seen after two AZD1222 doses. Clonal diversity was possibly underestimated; the donors were predominantly white British and more often female. In all cases, repertoires were sampled only after the peak T cell response.

Comment on this clone: Antigen: not known.

Germline CDR1 KGHSH, CDR2 LQKENI. This CDR3 has 13 amino acids. Germline trimming cut 5 bases from V and 7 bases from J; bases unmatched to any gene: 5. The protocol was immunoSEQ multiplex PCR, while the TCRdb copy is restricted to in-frame clones and leaves out a portion. The data hold tens of thousands of clones, with around nine tenths observed a single time. The sample in question was peripheral blood, obtained on day 0 of AZD1222 vaccination. The receptor comes from an adult in good health. This chain links TRBV18 with TRBJ2-1; 7 bases agree with TRBD1. The CDR3 loop is CASSTGTDNEQFF. The CDR3 DNA reads as TGTGCCAGCTCAACTGGGACAGATAATGAGCAGTTCTTC. The complete variable domain, with remaining parts taken from reference TRBV18 and TRBJ2-1, reads NAGVMQNPRHLVRRRGQEARLRCSPMKGHSHVYWYRQLPEEGLKFMVYLQKENIIDESGMPKERFSAEFPKEGPSILRIQQVVRGDSAAYFCASSTGTDNEQFFGPGTRLTVL.